These T cell receptor beta chains were read from a single sample in a study of OX40 agonist ivuxolimab in advanced cancers. The data were produced by immunoSEQ multiplex PCR, yet TCRdb's version contains in-frame clones alone and is incomplete. The sample records some 100,000 clones, around nine tenths being singletons. The input for sequencing was CD4+ or CD8+ T cells sorted from blood, taken in a trial of the OX40 agonist ivuxolimab. The receptor set was obtained from an adult with an advanced solid tumor such as melanoma, head and neck, liver or kidney cancer. The CDR3 runs from the conserved cysteine through the conserved F or W. A D gene is named only where the DNA matches it firmly. Part of the rows lack a size; the others show once, few, many or a class for expanded clones.

abundance: .
len: 14
v_gene: TRBV2
d_gene: .
j_gene: TRBJ1-1
CDR3aa: CASRLPGLGTEAFF
CDR3nt: TGTGCCAGCAGACTTCCGGGGCTGGGGACTGAAGCTTTCTTT

abundance: .
len: 14
v_gene: TRBV2
d_gene: .
j_gene: TRBJ2-7
CDR3aa: CASSEVWGYYEQYF
CDR3nt: TGTGCCAGCAGTGAGGTCTGGGGGTACTACGAGCAGTACTTC

abundance: .
len: 14
v_gene: TRBV15
d_gene: .
j_gene: TRBJ1-3
CDR3aa: CATSMGGSGNTIYF
CDR3nt: TGTGCCACCAGCATGGGGGGGTCAGGAAACACCATATATTTT

abundance: .
len: 16
v_gene: TRBV28
d_gene: TRBD1
j_gene: TRBJ1-1
CDR3aa: CASTPSFGDSATEAFF
CDR3nt: TGTGCCAGCACCCCGTCGTTCGGGGACAGTGCCACTGAAGCTTTCTTT

abundance: .
len: 14
v_gene: TRBV10-1
d_gene: .
j_gene: TRBJ2-3
CDR3aa: CASSQGGSTDTQYF
CDR3nt: TGCGCCTCTTCCCAAGGGGGGAGTACAGATACGCAGTATTTT

abundance: .
len: 13
v_gene: TRBV7-9
d_gene: .
j_gene: TRBJ1-2
CDR3aa: CASSEGGYYGYTF
CDR3nt: TGTGCCAGCAGTGAGGGTGGCTACTATGGCTACACCTTC

abundance: .
len: 12
v_gene: TRBV11-2
d_gene: .
j_gene: TRBJ1-2
CDR3aa: CASSFRAGGYTF
CDR3nt: TGTGCCAGCAGCTTCAGGGCGGGCGGCTACACCTTC

abundance: .
len: 15
v_gene: TRBV7-3
d_gene: TRBD2
j_gene: TRBJ2-1
CDR3aa: CASSPRTSGVHEQFF
CDR3nt: TGTGCCAGCAGCCCCCGGACTAGCGGGGTACATGAGCAGTTCTTC

abundance: .
len: 14
v_gene: TRBV19
d_gene: TRBD1
j_gene: TRBJ2-5
CDR3aa: CASRDRGNQETQYF
CDR3nt: TGTGCCAGTAGGGACAGGGGAAATCAAGAGACCCAGTACTTC

abundance: .
len: 12
v_gene: TRBV10-2
d_gene: .
j_gene: TRBJ2-5
CDR3aa: CASTDSPGAQYF
CDR3nt: TGCGCCAGCACCGACAGTCCTGGGGCCCAGTACTTC

abundance: .
len: 16
v_gene: TRBV9
d_gene: TRBD1
j_gene: TRBJ1-6
CDR3aa: CASSVRGDRVRSPLHF
CDR3nt: TGTGCCAGCAGCGTAAGGGGGGACAGGGTCAGGTCACCCCTCCACTTT

abundance: .
len: 14
v_gene: TRBV6-5
d_gene: TRBD1
j_gene: TRBJ1-4
CDR3aa: CASRAGTGVEKLFF
CDR3nt: TGTGCCAGCAGAGCCGGGACAGGGGTTGAAAAACTGTTTTTT

abundance: .
len: 15
v_gene: TRBV11-2
d_gene: .
j_gene: TRBJ2-2
CDR3aa: CASSLSPANTGELFF
CDR3nt: TGTGCCAGCAGCTTATCACCCGCGAACACCGGGGAGCTGTTTTTT

abundance: once
len: 15
v_gene: TRBV18
d_gene: TRBD1
j_gene: TRBJ1-4
CDR3aa: CASSPSQGAGEKLFF
CDR3nt: TGTGCCAGCTCACCATCCCAGGGGGCAGGTGAAAAACTGTTTTTT

abundance: .
len: 15
v_gene: TRBV11-2
d_gene: TRBD1
j_gene: TRBJ1-5
CDR3aa: CASSLGEQGSQPQHF
CDR3nt: TGTGCCAGCAGCTTAGGCGAACAGGGGAGTCAGCCCCAGCATTTT

abundance: .
len: 15
v_gene: TRBV5-5
d_gene: TRBD1
j_gene: TRBJ2-7
CDR3aa: CASSPGTGFLYEQYF
CDR3nt: TGTGCCAGCAGCCCCGGGACAGGGTTCCTCTACGAGCAGTACTTC

abundance: .
len: 11
v_gene: TRBV20-1
d_gene: .
j_gene: TRBJ2-7
CDR3aa: CSARRGLEQYF
CDR3nt: TGCAGTGCTAGACGTGGTCTCGAGCAGTACTTC

abundance: .
len: 14
v_gene: TRBV11-1
d_gene: TRBD1
j_gene: TRBJ1-4
CDR3aa: CASSARDRNEKLFF
CDR3nt: TGTGCCAGCAGCGCCCGGGACAGGAATGAAAAACTGTTTTTT

abundance: .
len: 13
v_gene: TRBV28
d_gene: .
j_gene: TRBJ1-4
CDR3aa: CASSLYTNEKLFF
CDR3nt: TGTGCCAGCAGTCTATACACTAATGAAAAACTGTTTTTT

abundance: .
len: 15
v_gene: TRBV6-5
d_gene: .
j_gene: TRBJ2-3
CDR3aa: CASSATPSLTDTQYF
CDR3nt: TGTGCCAGCAGTGCTACACCCTCACTCACAGATACGCAGTATTTT

abundance: .
len: 16
v_gene: TRBV21-1
d_gene: .
j_gene: TRBJ2-3
CDR3aa: CASSHKREGHADTQYF
CDR3nt: TGTGCCAGCAGCCACAAGCGGGAGGGCCACGCAGATACGCAGTATTTT

abundance: .
len: 16
v_gene: TRBV5-1
d_gene: TRBD1
j_gene: TRBJ2-7
CDR3aa: CASSLAYGRGYDEQYF
CDR3nt: TGCGCCAGCAGCTTGGCCTACGGCAGGGGGTACGACGAGCAGTACTTC

abundance: .
len: 12
v_gene: TRBV29-1
d_gene: TRBD1
j_gene: TRBJ1-5
CDR3aa: CSVKDRNQPQHF
CDR3nt: TGCAGCGTTAAGGACAGGAATCAGCCCCAGCATTTT

abundance: .
len: 12
v_gene: TRBV6-6
d_gene: .
j_gene: TRBJ2-3
CDR3aa: CASSYDRNPQYF
CDR3nt: TGTGCCAGCAGTTACGACAGGAACCCGCAGTATTTT

abundance: .
len: 12
v_gene: TRBV6-5
d_gene: .
j_gene: TRBJ1-1
CDR3aa: CASNTRGTEAFF
CDR3nt: TGTGCCAGCAACACCCGTGGCACTGAAGCTTTCTTT

abundance: .
len: 15
v_gene: TRBV11-3
d_gene: .
j_gene: TRBJ2-3
CDR3aa: CASSLRGGSTDTQYF
CDR3nt: TGTGCCAGCAGCTTAAGGGGCGGTAGCACAGATACGCAGTATTTT

abundance: .
len: 13
v_gene: TRBV11-2
d_gene: TRBD1
j_gene: TRBJ2-1
CDR3aa: CASSVRTGYEQFF
CDR3nt: TGTGCCAGCAGCGTAAGGACAGGGTATGAGCAGTTCTTC

abundance: once
len: 15
v_gene: TRBV11-2
d_gene: .
j_gene: TRBJ1-4
CDR3aa: CASSRAPGGNEKLFF
CDR3nt: TGTGCCAGCTCTCGGGCCCCGGGGGGGAATGAAAAACTGTTTTTT

abundance: .
len: 17
v_gene: TRBV4-2
d_gene: .
j_gene: TRBJ2-1
CDR3aa: CASSQGVGSEAYNEQFF
CDR3nt: TGTGCCAGCAGCCAAGGGGTAGGCTCAGAAGCATACAATGAGCAGTTCTTC

abundance: few
len: 14
v_gene: TRBV10-3
d_gene: .
j_gene: TRBJ1-6
CDR3aa: CAIGTGTLNSPLHF
CDR3nt: TGTGCCATCGGAACCGGGACACTTAATTCACCCCTCCACTTT

abundance: .
len: 14
v_gene: TRBV5-4
d_gene: TRBD1
j_gene: TRBJ2-7
CDR3aa: CASSWDRGSYEQYF
CDR3nt: TGTGCCAGCAGCTGGGACAGGGGGTCCTACGAGCAGTACTTC

abundance: .
len: 14
v_gene: TRBV11-3
d_gene: TRBD2
j_gene: TRBJ2-7
CDR3aa: CASSLGTRSNEQYF
CDR3nt: TGTGCCAGCAGCCTCGGGACTAGATCGAACGAGCAGTACTTC

abundance: .
len: 19
v_gene: TRBV10-3
d_gene: TRBD2
j_gene: TRBJ2-5
CDR3aa: CAISESSGLAGTGKETQYF
CDR3nt: TGTGCCATCAGTGAGTCCTCGGGACTAGCGGGTACGGGGAAAGAGACCCAGTACTTC

abundance: .
len: 18
v_gene: TRBV27
d_gene: TRBD2
j_gene: TRBJ2-1
CDR3aa: CASSLGVIAGGPHNEQFF
CDR3nt: TGTGCCAGCAGTTTAGGAGTTATAGCGGGAGGGCCCCACAATGAGCAGTTCTTC

abundance: few
len: 13
v_gene: TRBV30
d_gene: .
j_gene: TRBJ1-2
CDR3aa: CAWSVRHFYGYTF
CDR3nt: TGTGCCTGGAGTGTACGACACTTCTATGGCTACACCTTC

abundance: .
len: 14
v_gene: TRBV5-1
d_gene: TRBD2
j_gene: TRBJ2-3
CDR3aa: CASKSSGSTDTQYF
CDR3nt: TGCGCCAGTAAGTCTAGCGGGTCTACAGATACGCAGTATTTT

abundance: .
len: 15
v_gene: TRBV19
d_gene: .
j_gene: TRBJ2-5
CDR3aa: CASSAQSVGVKTQYF
CDR3nt: TGTGCCAGTAGCGCCCAATCGGTGGGGGTGAAGACCCAGTACTTC

abundance: once
len: 13
v_gene: TRBV6-1
d_gene: .
j_gene: TRBJ1-1
CDR3aa: CASRGHLNTEAFF
CDR3nt: TGTGCCAGCCGGGGACACCTGAACACTGAAGCTTTCTTT

abundance: .
len: 14
v_gene: TRBV10-3
d_gene: TRBD1
j_gene: TRBJ1-1
CDR3aa: CAISAGQGFIEAFF
CDR3nt: TGTGCCATCAGCGCTGGACAGGGGTTCATAGAAGCTTTCTTT

abundance: .
len: 15
v_gene: TRBV7-2
d_gene: TRBD2
j_gene: TRBJ2-7
CDR3aa: CASSFPGTSAYEQYF
CDR3nt: TGTGCCAGCAGCTTCCCCGGGACTAGCGCTTACGAGCAGTACTTC

abundance: .
len: 12
v_gene: TRBV30
d_gene: .
j_gene: TRBJ2-3
CDR3aa: CAWQRGTDTQYF
CDR3nt: TGTGCCTGGCAGCGGGGCACAGATACGCAGTATTTT

abundance: .
len: 14
v_gene: TRBV6-6
d_gene: .
j_gene: TRBJ2-7
CDR3aa: CASTLNRVGYEQYF
CDR3nt: TGTGCCAGCACCCTCAACAGGGTCGGCTACGAGCAGTACTTC

abundance: .
len: 15
v_gene: TRBV18
d_gene: .
j_gene: TRBJ1-5
CDR3aa: CASSPRGMDNQPQHF
CDR3nt: TGTGCCAGCTCACCAAGGGGCATGGACAATCAGCCCCAGCATTTT

abundance: .
len: 16
v_gene: TRBV5-1
d_gene: .
j_gene: TRBJ2-1
CDR3aa: CASSSGTPLTNNEQFF
CDR3nt: TGCGCCAGCAGCTCCGGGACACCTCTTACTAACAATGAGCAGTTCTTC

abundance: .
len: 11
v_gene: TRBV30
d_gene: .
j_gene: TRBJ1-5
CDR3aa: CAWSVSQPQHF
CDR3nt: TGTGCCTGGAGTGTATCCCAGCCCCAGCATTTT

abundance: .
len: 16
v_gene: TRBV27
d_gene: .
j_gene: TRBJ2-1
CDR3aa: CASSKRRYREYNEQFF
CDR3nt: TGTGCCAGCAGTAAACGACGATACAGAGAATACAATGAGCAGTTCTTC

abundance: .
len: 16
v_gene: TRBV7-2
d_gene: .
j_gene: TRBJ2-7
CDR3aa: CASSLDNRVDLLEQYF
CDR3nt: TGTGCCAGCAGCTTAGACAACAGGGTAGACCTACTCGAGCAGTACTTC

abundance: .
len: 15
v_gene: TRBV6-5
d_gene: TRBD2
j_gene: TRBJ2-1
CDR3aa: CASSRLAGGYNEQFF
CDR3nt: TGTGCCAGCAGCCGACTAGCGGGAGGGTATAATGAGCAGTTCTTC

abundance: .
len: 14
v_gene: TRBV18
d_gene: TRBD1
j_gene: TRBJ2-3
CDR3aa: CASSPRQGADTQYF
CDR3nt: TGTGCCAGCTCACCTCGACAGGGGGCAGATACGCAGTATTTT